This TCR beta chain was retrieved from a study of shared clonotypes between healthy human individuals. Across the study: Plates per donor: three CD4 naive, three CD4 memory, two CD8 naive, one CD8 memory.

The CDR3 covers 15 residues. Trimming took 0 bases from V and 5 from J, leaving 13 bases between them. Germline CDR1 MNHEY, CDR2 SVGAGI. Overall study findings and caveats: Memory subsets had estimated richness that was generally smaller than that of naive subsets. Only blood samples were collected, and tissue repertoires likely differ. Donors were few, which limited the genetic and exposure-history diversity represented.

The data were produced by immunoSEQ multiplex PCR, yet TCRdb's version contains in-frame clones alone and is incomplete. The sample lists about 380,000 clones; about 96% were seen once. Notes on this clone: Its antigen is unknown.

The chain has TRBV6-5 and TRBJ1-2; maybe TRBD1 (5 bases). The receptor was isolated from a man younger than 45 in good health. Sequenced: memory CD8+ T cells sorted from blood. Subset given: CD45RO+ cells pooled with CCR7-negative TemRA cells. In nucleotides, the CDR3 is TGTGCCAGCAGTTACTCGTTACAGGAGGGATATGGCTACACCTTC. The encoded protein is CASSYSLQEGYGYTF.